This T cell receptor (beta chain) originates from a study of shared clonotypes between healthy human individuals. Regarding the study as a whole: Relative to memory subsets, naive subsets generally showed larger estimated richness.

The CD4+ fraction was divided into a CD45RA+ naive subset and a CD45RA-negative memory subset. Here immunoSEQ multiplex PCR was the method, and the copy in TCRdb shows in-frame clones only, minus some. This sample has under 1,100,000 clones, with about 70% found just once. The CDR3 consists of 15 residues. V lost 7 bases, J lost 5 bases, and 10 bases stayed unmatched. Germline V gene data show CDR1 as LNHDA and CDR2 as SQIVND (reference sequence). About this clone itself: The antigen is not known.

The source material was memory CD4+ T cells sorted from blood. Subset indicated: CD45RA-negative fraction. V is TRBV19 and J is TRBJ2-2; TRBD1 matches at 7 bases. The sequence came from a man between 18 and 29 years old in good health. Here the CDR3 DNA reads TGTGCCAGTATTCCAAGGGGGCGCGGGACCGGGGAGCTGTTTTTT. Translating it yields CASIPRGRGTGELFF.